This TCR beta chain is from a study of monozygotic twins with inflammatory bowel disease. This CDR3 is built from 15 residues. Germline CDR1 SGHDN, CDR2 FVKESK. TCRdb re-called the 5' RACE reads and gives one entry per CDR3 protein, without DNA. In total, the table holds about 440,000 distinct CDR3 sequences. Study-wide results and limits: Those with IBD had lower TCRbeta diversity (inverse Simpson) than their healthy co-twins did. People with IBD had fewer clonotypes in common with others than healthy twins did, especially with disease activity.

Someone took an approximately 2.4 ml blood sample from each of the donors. Concerning this clonotype itself: The antigen remains unidentified.

The material sequenced was blood. The sequence came from a human donor with ulcerative colitis or Crohn's disease, or a healthy co-twin of an affected twin (not recorded which). The chain links TRBV14 to TRBJ2-5; TCRdb picks TRBD1, but there is no DNA to check that call. CDR3 protein: CASSQLSGTQETQYF.